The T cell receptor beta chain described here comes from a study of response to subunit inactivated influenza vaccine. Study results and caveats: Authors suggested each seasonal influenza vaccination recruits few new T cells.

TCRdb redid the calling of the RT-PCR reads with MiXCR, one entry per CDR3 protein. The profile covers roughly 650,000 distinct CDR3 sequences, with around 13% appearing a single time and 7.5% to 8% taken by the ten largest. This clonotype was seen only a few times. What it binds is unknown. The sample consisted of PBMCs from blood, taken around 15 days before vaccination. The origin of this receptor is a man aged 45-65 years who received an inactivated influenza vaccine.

DNA for the CDR3: TGTGCCAGCTCACCGGGACGGGATCCCTACAATGAGCAGTTCTTC. Amino acid sequence: CASSPGRDPYNEQFF. The chain employs TRBV18 and TRBJ2-1; possibly TRBD1 or TRBD2 for D (5 bases each). There are 15 residues in the CDR3. The germline V gene encodes CDR1 KGHSH and CDR2 LQKENI. The ends were cut back, 3 bases at V and 2 bases at J, with 11 bases in the middle.